This T cell receptor beta chain was captured in a study of T cells in localized non-small cell lung cancer. Measured with immunoSEQ multiplex PCR; TCRdb has only the in-frame clones, and not every one. The sample has 60,000 to 75,000 clones; almost 85% are singletons. The sequence came from a female donor older than 55 with stage I lung adenocarcinoma. Source: peripheral blood, taken before any cancer treatment.

Here the CDR3 reads CASSLGGPRTNEKLFF. DNA for the CDR3: TGTGCCAGCAGTCTGGGGGGGCCTCGGACTAATGAAAAACTGTTTTTT. This chain joins TRBV5-6 and TRBJ1-4; D is perhaps TRBD1 (6 bases). CDR1 is SGHDT and CDR2 is YYEEEE in the germline V gene. V was cut by 5 bases and J by 2 bases, with 16 bases left in between. The CDR3 covers 16 residues.